The 24 T cell receptor beta chains in this list originate from one sample, sequenced in a study of blood T cell repertoires in COVID-19. Clones were read by immunoSEQ multiplex PCR, and TCRdb kept only the in-frame ones, dropping some. The sample has some 120,000 clones; around nine tenths are singletons. The specimen was peripheral blood. All receptors derive from a human donor with active COVID-19. The donor label of this sample is uncertain.

The gene calls are TRBV18 and TRBJ1-3, with 8 positions matching TRBD1. There are 15 residues in the CDR3. Germline CDR1 reads KGHSH; CDR2 reads LQKENI. The V segment lost 6 bases and the J segment 8 bases; nucleotides outside the gene matches: 12. CDR3: CASSPPIRQGYTIYF. DNA for the CDR3: TGTGCCAGCTCTCCTCCAATACGACAGGGGTACACCATATATTTT.

The chain's CDR3 is CASSLGPGRSNEQFF. DNA for the CDR3: TGTGCCAGCAGCTTAGGTCCAGGTCGAAGCAATGAGCAGTTCTTC. V usage is TRBV7-9 and J usage is TRBJ2-1; no clear D. V lost 1 base to trimming and J lost 6 bases, with 13 bases between them. Per germline, CDR1 SEHNR and CDR2 FQNEAQ (reference sequence). The CDR3 contains 15 residues.

The V gene is TRBV6-2 or TRBV6-3, the J gene TRBJ2-5; the D is unclear. CDR1 MNHEY and CDR2 SVGEGT come from the germline V gene. V gave up 5 bases and J gave up 5 bases, with 18 bases separating them. The CDR3 contains 15 residues. The CDR3 sequence: CASSPFTTPTETQYF. CDR3 sequence (DNA): TGTGCCAGCAGTCCCTTTACCACCCCTACGGAGACCCAGTACTTC.

The chain uses TRBV2 and TRBJ1-2; 8 bases are shared with TRBD1. CDR3 size: 15 residues. With V trimmed by 6 bases and J by 2 bases, 8 bases remained unmatched. Germline V gene sequence: CDR1 SNHLY, CDR2 FYNNEI. The CDR3 region has the DNA TGTGCCAGCAGACAAAGGAGACAGGGGAACTATGGCTACACCTTC. Protein sequence: CASRQRRQGNYGYTF.

This clone appeared a few times. V gene TRBV4-3 combines with J gene TRBJ1-2; 7 bases align to TRBD1. CDR3 size: 18 residues. Germline V CDR1 and CDR2: LGHNA, YSLEER. V lost 0 bases, J lost 4 bases, and 14 bases stayed unmatched. Here the CDR3 reads CASSQDPQGGATSYGYTF. The CDR3 DNA reads TGCGCCAGCAGCCAAGATCCCCAGGGGGGTGCTACGTCCTATGGCTACACCTTC.

The rearrangement links TRBV30 to TRBJ2-7; 8 bases map to TRBD1. The ends lost 4 bases at V and 3 bases at J; junction bases unmatched: 11. The CDR3 is 15 amino acids. Germline V CDR1 and CDR2: GTSNPN, SVGIG (reference sequence). The CDR3, as DNA: TGTGCCTGGATGGCAGGGGGCGCTGGGAGCTACGAGCAGTACTTC. Protein: CAWMAGGAGSYEQYF.

By proportion, this clone is medium-sized (0.01 to 0.1%). The rearrangement links TRBV18 to TRBJ2-7; the match to TRBD1 covers 7 bases. Germline lookup yields CDR1 KGHSH and CDR2 LQKENI. The CDR3 covers 12 residues. Trimming at V came to 3 bases and at J to 10 bases, leaving 6 bases not matched to a gene. The CDR3 loop reads CASSPGTVEQYF. CDR3 bases: TGTGCCAGCTCACCCGGGACAGTCGAACAGTACTTC.

This chain joins TRBV7-9 and TRBJ1-1; TRBD1 agrees at 8 bases. The CDR3 contains 16 residues. The trim removed 0 bases at V and 1 base at J, leaving 4 bases unmatched. CDR1 is SEHNR and CDR2 is FQNEAQ in the germline V gene (reference sequence). The CDR3: CASSLARGRPNTEAFF. In nucleotides, the CDR3 is TGTGCCAGCAGCTTAGCCAGGGGGCGACCGAACACTGAAGCTTTCTTT.

This chain uses TRBV18 with TRBJ2-5; 7 nucleotides match TRBD1. Unmatched junction bases numbered 7, after V lost 3 bases and J lost 3 bases. This CDR3 comprises 15 residues. CDR1 and CDR2 from the germline V gene are KGHSH and LQKENI. In nucleotides, the CDR3 is TGTGCCAGCTCACCGACAGGGTTGTCGGAAGAGACCCAGTACTTC. This gives the protein CASSPTGLSEETQYF.

The rearrangement joins TRBV4-1 to TRBJ2-7, with 10 positions matching TRBD1. The CDR3 loop spans 16 amino acids. From germline, CDR1 is MGHRA and CDR2 YSYEKL. V lost 2 bases and J lost 0; bases outside the gene matches: 4. CDR3 DNA: TGCGCCAGCAGCCAAATGGGACAGGGGAGCTCCTACGAGCAGTACTTC. It yields the protein CASSQMGQGSSYEQYF.

The rearrangement uses TRBV29-1 and TRBJ1-6; the D gene is possibly TRBD1 (5 bases). Trimming pared 1 base from V and 6 bases from J, leaving 13 bases between. CDR3 length equals 15 residues. Germline CDR1 is SQVTM and CDR2 is ANQGSEA. CDR3 sequence reads: CSVEGLAGRNSPLHF. The CDR3, as DNA: TGCAGCGTTGAAGGCCTGGCAGGGCGTAATTCACCCCTCCACTTT. Using reference TRBV29-1 and TRBJ1-6 for the parts outside the CDR3, the full variable domain is SAVISQKPSRDICQRGTSLTIQCQVDSQVTMMFWYRQQPGQSLTLIATANQGSEATYESGFVIDKFPISRPNLTFSTLTVSNMSPEDSSIYLCSVEGLAGRNSPLHFGNGTRLTVT.

The chain carries TRBV5-1 and TRBJ2-7; 7 nucleotides line up with TRBD1. This CDR3 spans 14 amino acids. Germline CDR1 reads SGHRS; CDR2 reads YFSETQ. The junction had 8 bases not matched to a gene; V was cut back by 7 bases and J by 1 base. CDR3 in DNA: TGCGCCAGCTCGCGACAGGGCGAATCCTACGAGCAGTACTTC. This encodes CASSRQGESYEQYF.

The chain uses TRBV4-1 and TRBJ2-3, with TRBD2 identical over 8 bases. The CDR3 covers 15 residues. V lost 0 bases and J lost 6; bases outside the gene matches: 5. The germline V gene encodes CDR1 MGHRA and CDR2 YSYEKL. The CDR3 sequence: CASSQDGLAKDTQYF. In DNA form, the CDR3 reads TGCGCCAGCAGCCAAGATGGACTAGCCAAGGATACGCAGTATTTT.

J is TRBJ1-5 and V is TRBV2; 8 nucleotides align to TRBD1. The J segment lost 2 bases and the V segment lost 1 base, leaving 1 base of the junction unmatched. The CDR3 has 15 residues. The germline V gene encodes CDR1 SNHLY and CDR2 FYNNEI. The DNA of the CDR3 is TGTGCCAGCAGTGAAGAGACAGGGGGCAATCAGCCCCAGCATTTT. Protein product: CASSEETGGNQPQHF.

The chain combines TRBV27 with TRBJ1-2, with TRBD1 as a possible D gene (6 bases). Germline CDR1 reads MNHEY; CDR2 reads SMNVEV (reference sequence). The V and J ends lost 3 bases and 3 bases respectively, with 8 bases between them. The CDR3 covers 13 residues. DNA of the CDR3: TGTGCCAGCAGTTTTAACAGGGACTATGGCTACACCTTC. It specifies CASSFNRDYGYTF.

This clone was counted a single time. The CDR3 is CASSQAPAVGTNEKLFF. The DNA for the CDR3 is TGCGCCAGCAGCCAAGCGCCGGCGGTGGGTACTAATGAAAAACTGTTTTTT. This chain uses TRBV4-3 with TRBJ1-4; D is ambiguous. CDR1 LGHNA and CDR2 YSLEER come from the germline V gene. V was pared by 1 base and J by 2 bases, with 14 bases between. The CDR3 has 17 amino acids.

This rearrangement joins TRBV4-1 to TRBJ1-2; no reliable D call. Germline CDR1 is MGHRA and CDR2 is YSYEKL. Deletions cut 1 base from V and 5 bases from J, with 17 bases between. CDR3 length equals 16 residues. The DNA for the CDR3 is TGCGCCAGCAGCCAAGCTCTAGGAGTACAAACTTATGGCTACACCTTC. Its translation is CASSQALGVQTYGYTF.

The chain has TRBV2 and TRBJ2-3, with D possibly TRBD1 on 5 matching bases. The V gene lost 5 bases and the J gene lost 1 base, with 13 bases spanning the gap. The CDR3 has 15 amino acids. Germline V lookup: CDR1 SNHLY, CDR2 FYNNEI. The CDR3 DNA reads TGTGCCAGCAGTCGGGCAGGACACGGCACAGATACGCAGTATTTT. Translating it yields CASSRAGHGTDTQYF.

The V gene is TRBV30, the J gene TRBJ2-3; 11 bases match TRBD2. There are 19 residues in the CDR3. The V gene's germline CDR1 is GTSNPN and CDR2 SVGIG (reference sequence). With V trimmed by 0 bases and J by 4 bases, 15 bases remained unmatched. DNA of the CDR3: TGTGCCTGGAGTGTAGGGATAGCGGGGGGGCCTTTAGTCGCAGATACGCAGTATTTT. It encodes CAWSVGIAGGPLVADTQYF.

V and J are TRBV11-2 and TRBJ1-6; maybe TRBD1 (5 bases). Looked up from germline, CDR1 is SGHAT and CDR2 is FQNNGV. The length of the CDR3 is 15 residues. The V and J ends lost 3 bases and 10 bases respectively, with 16 bases between them. In DNA form, the CDR3 reads TGTGCCAGCAGCTTGGGGGAGGGTGGGGGGTCACCCCTCCACTTT. Protein sequence: CASSLGEGGGSPLHF.

The chain carries TRBV4-2 and TRBJ2-3; 7 bases match TRBD2. Per germline, CDR1 LGHNA and CDR2 YNFKEQ. CDR3 size: 17 residues. Trimming took 0 bases from V and 0 from J; bases not matched to a gene: 6. CDR3 sequence: CASSQDKGTTSTDTQYF. Here the CDR3 DNA reads TGTGCCAGCAGCCAAGATAAAGGGACTACTAGCACAGATACGCAGTATTTT.

This chain uses TRBV7-9 with TRBJ1-1; 7 bases are shared with TRBD1. After removal of 5 bases from V and 1 base from J, the junction contained 7 bases not matched to a gene. The CDR3 has 15 residues. Germline CDR1 is SEHNR and CDR2 is FQNEAQ (reference sequence). For the CDR3, the DNA is TGTGCCAGCAGCCTTCTGGACAGGAAGAACACTGAAGCTTTCTTT. Amino acid sequence: CASSLLDRKNTEAFF.

This clone was seen a single time. The CDR3 here is CAWSVGGGAYGYTF. CDR3 in DNA: TGTGCCTGGAGTGTAGGAGGGGGCGCGTATGGCTACACCTTC. The V gene is TRBV30, the J gene TRBJ1-2; 7 nucleotides line up with TRBD1. The CDR3 runs to 14 residues. V was clipped by 0 bases and J by 5 bases; unmatched bases: 6. Germline CDR1 reads GTSNPN; CDR2 reads SVGIG (reference sequence).

This clone is a singleton in its sample. The chain uses TRBV4-1 and TRBJ2-3; 10 bases are shared with TRBD2. The J segment lost 5 bases and the V segment lost 5 bases, leaving 13 bases of the junction unmatched. The CDR3 has 17 residues. Germline V gene lookup returns CDR1 MGHRA and CDR2 YSYEKL. This CDR3 is CASSNLGLAGVKDTQYF. The CDR3 DNA follows: TGCGCCAGCAGCAACCTCGGGCTAGCGGGGGTTAAAGATACGCAGTATTTT.